This section outlines one T cell receptor beta chain sequence together with its context. What it binds is unknown. A much more abundant neighbour one base away suggests this may be a read error. A CD8+CD4-CCR7+CD45RA+ gate was used to sort naive CD8 T cells. MiXCR was run by TCRdb on the PCR reads, yielding one entry per CDR3 protein. This sample has around 320,000 distinct CDR3 sequences, with roughly 24% found just once. The data are from a study of molecular identifiers for immune sequencing clone quantification. In the study overall: In replicates, the authors split RNA from roughly 20,000 or 100,000 naive CD8 cells five ways and sequenced four.

Study-level findings and limits: Identical TCR molecules can share a barcode, and this sharing could underestimate highly expanded clone sizes. Single-cell amounts of spiked Jurkat TCR RNA were reportedly detectable among about a million naive cells.

The ends were cut back, 3 bases at V and 8 bases at J, with 20 bases in the middle. This CDR3 contains 16 residues. CDR1 KGHDR and CDR2 SFDVKD come from the germline V gene. The rearrangement uses TRBV24-1 and TRBJ2-3; tentatively, D is TRBD1 or TRBD2 (6 bases each). The clonotype originates from a human donor in good health. Some libraries in this study had Jurkat cell RNA spiked in. The sample comprised naive CD8+ T cells from blood, with Jurkat cell RNA spiked in. Subset described: FACS-sorted CD8+CD4-CCR7+CD45RA+ naive T cells. This chain's CDR3 is CATSDQATPGAGTQYF. The CDR3 DNA reads as TGTGCCACCAGTGATCAGGCCACTCCGGGGGCCGGTACGCAGTATTTT.